This T cell receptor (beta chain) originates from a study of molecular identifiers for immune sequencing clone quantification. In TCRdb, the PCR reads were re-called with MiXCR into one record per CDR3 protein. The profile shows approximately 500,000 distinct CDR3 sequences, about 25% of them singletons. The study's findings and limits: Clone sizes that are highly expanded could be underestimated when identical TCR molecules share a barcode.

Points on this clonotype: Its cognate antigen is unknown.

This CDR3 has 14 residues. V was pared by 5 bases and J by 2 bases, with 6 bases of the junction left unmatched. Sequencing was performed on naive CD8+ T cells from blood, with Jurkat cell RNA spiked in. Subset: FACS-sorted CD8+CD4-CCR7+CD45RA+ naive T cells. The V and J genes are TRBV12-3 or TRBV12-4 and TRBJ2-7; 7 bases fit TRBD2. This TCR was sampled from a human donor in good health. Some libraries in this study had Jurkat cell RNA spiked in. In DNA form, the CDR3 reads TGTGCCAGCAGTGCCAGCGGGGAACCCTACGAGCAGTACTTC. Residues: CASSASGEPYEQYF.